This TCR beta chain was obtained from a study of memory B cells and T cells in multiple sclerosis (dated 2018 in TCRdb). In the study overall: The study compared TCR beta repertoires of autoproliferating peripheral T cells with brain lesion-infiltrating T cells in multiple sclerosis patients. Two multiple sclerosis patients were included in the TCR sequencing because brain lesions obtained at autopsy or brain-infiltrating cells obtained from biopsy were available for them. Study-wide findings and limitations: Because clone-set sizes varied across compartments, the counts of shared clonotypes were affected, making normalization necessary.

TCRbeta CDR3 regions were amplified from extracted genomic DNA using the immunoSEQ Platform. The immunoSEQ assay combined multiplex PCR with high-throughput sequencing and a vendor bioinformatics pipeline. As for how the authors treated the data: Non-productive sequences and CDR3s shorter than 4 amino acids were removed, and clonotype frequencies were recalculated per sample. In immunoSEQ Analyzer 2.0, a clonotype counted as shared when the CDR3 amino acid, V gene and J gene sequences were identical. Repertoire overlap was normalized by dividing shared clonotype counts by the product of both clone-set sizes, with the result scaled by 1000 into arbitrary units. Entries here come from immuneACCESS through TCRdb and include only in-frame sequences with V and J called. Some clones fail to appear in such tables; in the studies checked, an unresolved V gene covers under half of the shortfall, and the cause of the remainder is unknown. That table gives V, J and clone size, and the DNA gave D and trimming. A total of approximately 32,000 clones appear in this sample, roughly 86% of them only once. The ten top clones hold approximately 2.4% of the sample.

Autoproliferating (CFSEdim) and non-proliferating (CFSEhi) T cell fractions were sequenced separately after stimulus-free culture of CFSE-labeled PBMCs. A total of 40 million to 60 million CFSE-labeled PBMCs were cultured for less than 8 days without stimulus, and replicate wells were then pooled. PBMCs were labeled with about 0.53 uM CFSE and cultured without exogenous stimuli in serum-free AIM-V medium. PBMCs were isolated by Ficoll density gradient centrifugation and were cryopreserved before use. Live 7-AAD-negative cells were sorted on a FACSAria III, washed with PBS, and frozen at -80 degrees C as dry pellets. Trimming removed 6 bases from V and 0 bases from J; the gene matches leave 3 bases unexplained. Reading the germline V gene gives CDR1 SQVTM and CDR2 ANQGSEA. From cysteine to phenylalanine, the CDR3 is 14 amino acids long. Left in the record is the CDR3 DNA by itself, 42 bases read in frame from the first base.

As to this clone: It has no known antigen specificity. The input lacks base qualities; no much larger clone sits a single base away.

This clonotype originated in a human donor with multiple sclerosis. The chain is made from TRBV29-1 and TRBJ1-5; 9 central nucleotides agree with TRBD1. The sequencing input was PBMCs from blood kept in culture. In nucleotides, the sequence is TGCAGCGTCTGGGACAGGGATAGCAATCAGCCCCAGCATTTT. This is translated as CSVWDRDSNQPQHF.